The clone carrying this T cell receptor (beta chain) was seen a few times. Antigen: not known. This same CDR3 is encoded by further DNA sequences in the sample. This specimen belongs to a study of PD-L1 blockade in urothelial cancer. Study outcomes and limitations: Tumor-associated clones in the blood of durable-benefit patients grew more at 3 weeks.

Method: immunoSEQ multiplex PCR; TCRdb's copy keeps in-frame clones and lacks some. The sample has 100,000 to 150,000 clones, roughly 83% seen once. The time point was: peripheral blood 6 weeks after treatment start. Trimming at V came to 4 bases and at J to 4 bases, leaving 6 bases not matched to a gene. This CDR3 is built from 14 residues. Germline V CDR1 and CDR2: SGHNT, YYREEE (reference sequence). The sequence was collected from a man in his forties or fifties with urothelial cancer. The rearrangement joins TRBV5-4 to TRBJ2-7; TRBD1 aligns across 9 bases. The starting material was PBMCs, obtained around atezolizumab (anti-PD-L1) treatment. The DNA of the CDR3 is TGTGCCAGCAGCAAGGACAGGGGAAGGTACGAGCAGTACTTC. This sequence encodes CASSKDRGRYEQYF.